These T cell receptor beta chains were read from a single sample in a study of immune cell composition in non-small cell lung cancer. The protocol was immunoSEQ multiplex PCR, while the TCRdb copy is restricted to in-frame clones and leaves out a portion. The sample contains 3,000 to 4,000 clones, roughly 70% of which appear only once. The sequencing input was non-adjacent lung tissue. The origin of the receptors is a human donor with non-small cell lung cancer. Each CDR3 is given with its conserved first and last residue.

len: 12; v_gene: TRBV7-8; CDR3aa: CASSLGRDTQYF
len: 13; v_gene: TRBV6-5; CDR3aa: CASRPDRVYEQYF
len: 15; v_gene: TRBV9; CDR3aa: CASSVFQEPNSPLHF
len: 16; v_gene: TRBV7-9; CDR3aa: CASSLSGTSVDNEQFF
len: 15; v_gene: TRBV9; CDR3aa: CASAITGQPLSEQYF
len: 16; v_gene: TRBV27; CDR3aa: CASRVETSAIYNEQFF
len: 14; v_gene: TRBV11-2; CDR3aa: CASTTNEGQGELFF
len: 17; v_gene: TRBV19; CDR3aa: CASTNSGGGAQGNEQFF
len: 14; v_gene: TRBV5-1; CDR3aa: CASSLKGAGNIQYF
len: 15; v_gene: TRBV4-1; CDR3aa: CASSQEGAVGQPQHF
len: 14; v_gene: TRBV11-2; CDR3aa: CASREAGGYNEQFF
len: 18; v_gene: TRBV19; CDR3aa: CASSIERRIEAPRETQYF
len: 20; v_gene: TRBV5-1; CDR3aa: CASSLGGRGLAGGNTGELFF
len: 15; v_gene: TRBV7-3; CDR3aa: CASRNAGARNQPQHF
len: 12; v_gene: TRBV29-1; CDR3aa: CSVCTGYTEAFF
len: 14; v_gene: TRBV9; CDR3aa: CASSVDVGSYEQYF
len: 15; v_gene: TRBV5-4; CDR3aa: CASSLGGLNTGELFF
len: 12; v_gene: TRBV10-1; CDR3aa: CVEGCPVYEQYF
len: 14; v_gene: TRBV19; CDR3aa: CASNDGGAVETQYF
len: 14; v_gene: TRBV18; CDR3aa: CASSPGQGGYGYTF
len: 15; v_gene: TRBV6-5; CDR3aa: CASRRTGGGTGELFF
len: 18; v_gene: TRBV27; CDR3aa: CASSLSGWGTGAGDEQFF
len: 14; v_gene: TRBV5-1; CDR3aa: CASSPSSSYNEQFF
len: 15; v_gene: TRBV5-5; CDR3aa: CASGWRGTGGHEQYF
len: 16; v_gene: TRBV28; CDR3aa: CASSPPGQGAVSEQYF
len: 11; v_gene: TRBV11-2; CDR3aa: CASSILGTQYF
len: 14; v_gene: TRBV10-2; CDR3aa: CASMGTSGNNEQFF
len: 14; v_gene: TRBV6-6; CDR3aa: CASSSRDRNNEQFF
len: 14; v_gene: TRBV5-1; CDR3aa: CASSLDGSKYGYTF
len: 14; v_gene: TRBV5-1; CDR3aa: CASSLISTGETQYF
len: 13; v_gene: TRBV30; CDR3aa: CAWSVQGRNIQYF
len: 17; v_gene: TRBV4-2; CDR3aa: CASSSGQGAGMNTEAFF
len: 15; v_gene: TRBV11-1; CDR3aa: CASSPGTGDDVEQYF
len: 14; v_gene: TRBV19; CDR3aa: CASSPGTGADTQYF
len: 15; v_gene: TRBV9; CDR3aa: CASSAQDSGANVLTF
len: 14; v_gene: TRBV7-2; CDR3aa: CASSLDTGTDTQYF
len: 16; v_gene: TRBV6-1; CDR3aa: CASSEDRGRGSYGYTF
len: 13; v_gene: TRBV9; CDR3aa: CASSGITGSGYTF
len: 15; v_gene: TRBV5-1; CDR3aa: CASSLGTGGLTEAFF
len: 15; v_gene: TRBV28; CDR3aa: CASSFRDRSPGELFF
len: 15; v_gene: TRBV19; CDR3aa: CASSMIQGSSNEQFF
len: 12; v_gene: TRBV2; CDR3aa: CASSGQGSEQYF
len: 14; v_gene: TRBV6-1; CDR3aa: CASSLTGHPYEQYF
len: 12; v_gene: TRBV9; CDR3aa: CASSSRGETQYF
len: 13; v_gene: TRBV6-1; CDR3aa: CASQDTRGTEAFF
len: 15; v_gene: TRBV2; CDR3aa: CASSEGSAGLNIQYF
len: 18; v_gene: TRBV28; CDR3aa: CAILSRDRGSGGSYEQYF
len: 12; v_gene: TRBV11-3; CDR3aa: CASSTHGETQYF
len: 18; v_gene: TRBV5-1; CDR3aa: CASLHGTSGGRGTDTQYF
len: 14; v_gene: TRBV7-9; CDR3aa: CASSLGQVTDTQYF
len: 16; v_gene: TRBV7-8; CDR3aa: CASSLIGTGGKHEQYF
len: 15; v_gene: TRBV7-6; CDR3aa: CASSTRQGSFNEQFF
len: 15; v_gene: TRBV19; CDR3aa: CASSRSPTTNEKLFF
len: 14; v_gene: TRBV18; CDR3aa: CASSPKGGWDTQYF
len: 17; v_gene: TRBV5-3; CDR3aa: CARSLGGRGPFDYGYTF